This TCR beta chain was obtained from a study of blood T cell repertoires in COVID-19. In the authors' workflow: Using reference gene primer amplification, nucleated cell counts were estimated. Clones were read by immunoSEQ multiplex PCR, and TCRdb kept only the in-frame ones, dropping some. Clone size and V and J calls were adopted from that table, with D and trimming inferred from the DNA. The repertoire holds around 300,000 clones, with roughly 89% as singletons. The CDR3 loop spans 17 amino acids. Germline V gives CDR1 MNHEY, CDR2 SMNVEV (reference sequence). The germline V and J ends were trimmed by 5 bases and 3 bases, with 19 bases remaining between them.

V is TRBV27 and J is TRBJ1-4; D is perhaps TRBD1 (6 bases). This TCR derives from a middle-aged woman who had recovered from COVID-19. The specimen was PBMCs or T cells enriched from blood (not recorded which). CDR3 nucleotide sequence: TGTGCCAGCAGTCGGAACAGGGTTCCGACCTCTAATGAAAAACTGTTTTTT. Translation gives CASSRNRVPTSNEKLFF.